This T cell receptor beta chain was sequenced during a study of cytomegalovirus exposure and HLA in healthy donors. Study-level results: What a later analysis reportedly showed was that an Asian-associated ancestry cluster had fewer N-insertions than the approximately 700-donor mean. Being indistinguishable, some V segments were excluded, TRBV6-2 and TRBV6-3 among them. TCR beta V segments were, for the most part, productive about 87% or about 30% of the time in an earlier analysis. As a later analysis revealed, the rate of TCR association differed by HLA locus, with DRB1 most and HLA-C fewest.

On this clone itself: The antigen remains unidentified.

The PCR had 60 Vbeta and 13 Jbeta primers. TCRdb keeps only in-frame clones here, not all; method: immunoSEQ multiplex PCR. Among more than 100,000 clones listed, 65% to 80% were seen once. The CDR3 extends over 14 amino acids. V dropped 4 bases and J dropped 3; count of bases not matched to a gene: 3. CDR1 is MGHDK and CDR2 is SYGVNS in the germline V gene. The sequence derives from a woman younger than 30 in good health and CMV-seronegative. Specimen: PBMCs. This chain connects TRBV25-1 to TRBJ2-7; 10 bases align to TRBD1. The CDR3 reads CASSARDRGYEQYF. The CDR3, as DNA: TGTGCCAGCAGTGCCCGGGACAGGGGCTACGAGCAGTACTTC.